These 9 T cell receptor beta chains were all obtained from the same sample, sequenced in a study of blood T cell repertoires in COVID-19. The method was immunoSEQ multiplex PCR; TCRdb's version includes in-frame clones alone and lacks a portion of them. The repertoire holds fewer than 90,000 clones, with 70% to 90% as singletons. Input material: peripheral blood. The receptors here all came from a human donor in a cohort sampled during active COVID-19.

The chain recombines TRBV19 with TRBJ2-3; the match to TRBD2 covers 9 bases. Germline values: CDR1 LNHDA, CDR2 SQIVND (reference sequence). J was trimmed by 5 bases and V by 5 bases; bases with no gene match: 17. CDR3 length: 18 residues. The CDR3 sequence: CASSPARGGRAGGDTQYF. DNA for the CDR3: TGTGCCAGTAGTCCCGCCCGAGGCGGGAGGGCCGGTGGAGATACGCAGTATTTT.

J is TRBJ2-7 and V is TRBV6-5; D is unresolved. Germline loops: CDR1 MNHEY, CDR2 SVGAGI. V was clipped by 0 bases and J by 2 bases, with 11 bases between them. The CDR3 has 15 amino acids. The CDR3: CASSYSSVLTYEQYF. In nucleotides, the CDR3 is TGTGCCAGCAGTTACTCGAGCGTGCTCACCTACGAGCAGTACTTC.

This clone appeared a few times. The chain links TRBV5-4 to TRBJ2-1; 7 bases are shared with TRBD2. The trim removed 4 bases at V and 6 bases at J, leaving 10 bases unmatched. This CDR3 comprises 15 residues. From germline, CDR1 is SGHNT and CDR2 YYREEE (reference sequence). CDR3 nucleotides: TGTGCCAGCAGCGCCCCTGGGGCTAGCGGCAATGAGCAGTTCTTC. Encoded protein: CASSAPGASGNEQFF.

The chain recombines TRBV7-9 with TRBJ1-2; 8 bases line up with TRBD1. The germline gives CDR1 SEHNR, CDR2 FQNEAQ (reference sequence). There are 15 residues in the CDR3. V shed 10 bases, J shed 6 bases, and the junction held 16 bases outside the gene matches. The DNA for the CDR3 is TGTGCCATTCCGGACAGGGAAACCTTAGGGCATGGCTACACCTTC. This codes for CAIPDRETLGHGYTF.

The J gene is TRBJ1-2, the V gene TRBV6-1; TRBD1 agrees at 9 bases. The V gene end was trimmed by 1 base and the J gene end by 2 bases; junction bases not matched to a gene: 5. The CDR3 runs 16 residues. Germline V CDR1 and CDR2: MNHNS, SASEGT. The CDR3 loop reads CASSEVGQGANYGYTF. DNA for the CDR3: TGTGCCAGCAGTGAAGTGGGACAGGGAGCCAACTATGGCTACACCTTC.

This sequence joins TRBV10-3 and TRBJ1-5; TRBD1 matches 11 bases. The length of the CDR3 is 18 residues. V lost 4 bases and J lost 5; bases outside the gene matches: 13. Per the germline V gene, CDR1 is ENHRY and CDR2 is SYGVKD. CDR3 region: CAISASGGSGQGDQPQHF. DNA for the CDR3: TGTGCCATCAGTGCAAGTGGTGGATCGGGACAGGGGGATCAGCCCCAGCATTTT.

The V gene is TRBV7-8, the J gene TRBJ2-2; 9 positions match TRBD1. V shed 8 bases, J shed 4 bases, and the junction held 8 bases outside the gene matches. Germline V CDR1 and CDR2: SGHVS, FQNEAQ. The CDR3 is 15 amino acids. The CDR3 DNA follows: TGTGCCAGCCGCCGAGGACAGGGGCTCACCGGGGAGCTGTTTTTT. It yields the protein CASRRGQGLTGELFF.

The chain is built from TRBV11-2 and TRBJ2-7, with 9 bases matching TRBD2. The V gene end was trimmed by 2 bases and the J gene end by 5 bases; junction bases not matched to a gene: 10. This CDR3 has 16 residues. Germline CDR1 is SGHAT and CDR2 is FQNNGV. In DNA, the CDR3 is TGTGCCAGCAGCTTATCCCCTAGCGGGAATGTTAACGAGCAGTACTTC. Encoded protein: CASSLSPSGNVNEQYF.

The chain uses TRBV4-2 and TRBJ2-7, with 10 bases fitting TRBD2. Losses at the gene ends were 3 bases for V and 6 bases for J; bases not matched to a gene: 11. This CDR3 is built from 16 residues. The germline gives CDR1 LGHNA, CDR2 YNFKEQ. The CDR3 loop reads CASSQASGSGDSEQYF. In nucleotides, the CDR3 is TGTGCCAGCAGCCAGGCTAGCGGGAGTGGAGACTCCGAGCAGTACTTC.